The clone carrying this T cell receptor (beta chain) was observed a handful of times. What it binds is not known. The study made its TCR cDNA through 5'RACE template switching. That step introduced a universal primer site along with UMIs. TCRdb re-derived calls from the 5' RACE reads in MiXCR, one entry per CDR3 protein. The sample lists 450,000 to 550,000 distinct CDR3 sequences; 20% to 25% were seen once. This specimen belongs to a study of T cells after yellow fever vaccination. Deletions cut 6 bases from V and 6 bases from J, with 15 bases between. CDR1 is SGHKS and CDR2 is YYEKEE in the germline V gene (reference sequence). The CDR3 is 13 residues long. General study points: Just a small share of clonotypes turned up in the CD4 compartment as well as the CD8 compartment.

The material was PBMCs, obtained 20 to 25 days after the first yellow fever vaccination. The receptor was derived from a man aged 18 to 29 who received the YFV17D yellow fever vaccine. The chain employs TRBV5-5 and TRBJ1-2; D gene ambiguous. CDR3 amino acids: CASTQIVENGYTF. DNA of the CDR3: TGTGCCAGCACCCAAATCGTGGAGAATGGCTACACCTTC. Variable domain in full (rest from reference TRBV5-5 and TRBJ1-2): DAGVTQSPTHLIKTRGQQVTLRCSPISGHKSVSWYQQVLGQGPQFIFQYYEKEERGRGNFPDRFSARQFPNYSSELNVNALLLGDSALYLCASTQIVENGYTFGSGTRLTVV.